This T cell receptor (beta chain) was observed in a study of vaccination and CD4 T cells after COVID-19. The CDR3 runs 16 residues. V was cut by 3 bases and J by 5 bases, with 19 bases left in between. Germline CDR1 and CDR2: SEHNR and FQNEAQ (reference sequence). The assay that was used to sequence DNA from cultured CD4+ T cells was the Oncomine TCR Beta short-read assay. A single record per CDR3 protein comes from TCRdb applying MiXCR to the PCR reads. The sample yields 15,000 to 20,000 distinct CDR3 sequences, 51% seen once. The treatment was: 10-day PBMC culture with coronavirus spike peptide pools or control peptides (ViraFEST assay). A note on this clonotype: What it recognizes is unknown.

Here the sequenced sample was CD4+ T cells from blood, cultured in vitro, taken before SARS-CoV-2 vaccination. The chain is built from TRBV7-9 and TRBJ1-1; weak D call: TRBD1 (5 bases). This clonotype originated in a human donor who had recovered from COVID-19. CDR3 region: CASSFGAEGGRTEAFF. CDR3 nucleotide sequence: TGTGCCAGCAGCTTTGGGGCGGAAGGCGGGAGGACTGAAGCTTTCTTT. The full variable domain, its missing parts supplied by reference TRBV7-9 and TRBJ1-1, is DTGVSQNPRHKITKRGQNVTFRCDPISEHNRLYWYRQTLGQGPEFLTYFQNEAQLEKSRLLSDRFSAERPKGSFSTLEIQRTEQGDSAMYLCASSFGAEGGRTEAFFGQGTRLTVV.